The subject of this entry is one T cell receptor (beta chain). The antigen is unknown. Method: immunoSEQ multiplex PCR; TCRdb's copy keeps in-frame clones and lacks some. The repertoire holds thousands of clones, with about 88% as singletons. The source of the sample is a study of hypomethylating agent response in myelodysplastic syndrome. Study findings and constraints: Analysis covered a small cohort of just 10 or so patients.

CDR3 size: 12 residues. The germline V gene encodes CDR1 SGHAT and CDR2 FQNNGV. Between the trimmed V and J ends, which lost 7 bases and 3 bases, there was a span of 9 bases. The J gene is TRBJ1-2, the V gene TRBV11-2; D not certain. The material was bone marrow, obtained before or after starting hypomethylating agent treatment for myelodysplastic syndrome (not recorded which). This receptor was taken from a human donor with myelodysplastic syndrome. The CDR3 DNA follows: TGTGCCAGCACGGCAGTCGACTATGGCTACACCTTC. It encodes CASTAVDYGYTF.